This entry concerns a single TCR beta chain. Its antigen is not identified. The V end was cut by 3 bases, the J end by 7 bases, with 7 bases between. Germline V gene sequence: CDR1 SGHAT, CDR2 FQNNGV. This CDR3 spans 13 amino acids. These data are taken from a study of cytomegalovirus exposure and HLA in healthy donors. Broader study findings: An analysis that was carried out later associated approximately 15,000 TCR beta sequences with HLA alleles at 0.05 false discovery rate. Presence/absence comparisons presumed near-even sequencing depth among donors. Earlier analysis looked at TCR beta V segments, and most were productive about 90% or about 30% of the time.

60 Vbeta and 13 Jbeta primers were used in PCR. Data came from immunoSEQ multiplex PCR; TCRdb stores just in-frame clones and leaves some out. The repertoire includes about 110,000 clones, about 59% of them detected once, and 3.5% to 4% sits in the top ten. Material: PBMCs. The sequence derives from a young man in good health and CMV-seropositive. J is TRBJ1-6 and V is TRBV11-2; D is unclear. The CDR3 protein is CASSFPGNSPLHF. The CDR3 DNA reads TGTGCCAGCAGCTTTCCGGGAAATTCACCCCTCCACTTT.